Sequencing of this T cell receptor (beta chain) was carried out in a study of cytomegalovirus exposure and HLA in healthy donors. PCR was performed using 60 Vbeta and 13 Jbeta primers. Generated by immunoSEQ multiplex PCR, the TCRdb table keeps only in-frame clones and is missing some. The sample includes some 150,000 clones, about 62% of them seen just once. This CDR3 has 17 amino acids. Germline V gene data show CDR1 as LGHNA and CDR2 as YNFKEQ. For this clone: Antigen specificity is unknown.

Study-wide results and caveats: The authors excluded some V segments, including TRBV6-2 and TRBV6-3, as indistinguishable. Most CMV-associated TCR beta chains appeared HLA-restricted in a later analysis.

The specimen sequenced was PBMCs. The clonotype originates from a man aged 35-49 years in good health and CMV-seronegative. V and J are TRBV4-2 and TRBJ2-5; 8 bases match TRBD1. The assigned J gene may be wrong: the sequence end matches TRBJ2-7 better. CDR3 coding DNA: TGTGCCAGCAGCCAGGGACAGGACCCAACCCGATTTTACGAGCAGTACTTC. Translation gives CASSQGQDPTRFYEQYF.